These T cell receptor beta chains were read from a single sample in a study of OX40 agonist ivuxolimab in advanced cancers. The repertoire was sequenced with immunoSEQ multiplex PCR; TCRdb's copy has only in-frame clones and lacks some. Here the sample spans fewer than 50,000 clones, around nine tenths being singletons. The sample consisted of CD4+ or CD8+ T cells sorted from blood, taken in a trial of the OX40 agonist ivuxolimab. The receptors were gathered from an adult with an advanced solid tumor such as melanoma, head and neck, liver or kidney cancer. The CDR3 runs from the conserved cysteine through the conserved F or W. The D gene is left open where the match is weak. Not every row has a clone size; where given, it reads once, few, many or a size class.

>TRBJ1-1|.|TRBV5-5|TRBD1
CASSLAQGGYTEAFF
TGTGCCAGCAGCTTGGCCCAGGGGGGGTACACTGAAGCTTTCTTT
>TRBJ2-3|.|TRBV7-3|.
CASSLNRGLGLDTQYF
TGTGCCAGCAGCTTAAACCGGGGCCTCGGCCTAGATACGCAGTATTTT
>TRBJ2-1|.|TRBV4-2|TRBD2
CASGRAYDEQFF
TGTGCCAGCGGGAGGGCCTATGATGAGCAGTTCTTC
>TRBJ2-3|.|TRBV27|.
CASSFGLTDTQYF
TGTGCCAGCAGTTTTGGCCTTACAGATACGCAGTATTTT
>TRBJ2-7|.|TRBV7-9|TRBD2
CASSFSGSINEQYF
TGTGCCAGCAGCTTTAGCGGGAGTATAAACGAGCAGTACTTC
>TRBJ2-5|few|TRBV13|.
CASSVTGGETQYF
TGTGCCAGCAGCGTCACTGGGGGGGAGACCCAGTACTTC
>TRBJ2-7|.|TRBV30|.
CAWSGPDGMYF
TGTGCCTGGAGTGGGCCCGACGGAATGTACTTC
>TRBJ2-1|.|TRBV5-8|.
CASTPGTAYNEQFF
TGTGCCAGCACCCCGGGGACGGCCTACAATGAGCAGTTCTTC
>TRBJ1-1|.|TRBV5-5|.
CASSLIGAGTEAFF
TGTGCCAGCAGCTTGATCGGGGCTGGGACTGAAGCTTTCTTT
>TRBJ1-5|.|TRBV2|.
CASSERASGLSNQPQHF
TGTGCCAGCAGTGAACGGGCTTCGGGGCTCTCCAATCAGCCCCAGCATTTT
>TRBJ2-1|.|TRBV5-4|TRBD2
CASSSRDSGGVYEQFF
TGTGCCAGCAGCTCCCGGGACAGCGGGGGGGTTTATGAGCAGTTCTTC
>TRBJ2-5|once|TRBV2|TRBD1
CANLGDRVLQTRYF
TGTGCCAACTTGGGGGACAGGGTATTGCAGACCCGGTACTTC
>TRBJ2-1|.|TRBV25-1|.
CASSEPQGPYNEQFF
TGTGCCAGCAGTGAACCGCAGGGACCCTACAATGAGCAGTTCTTC
>TRBJ2-7|once|TRBV27|TRBD2
CASSLGFVSGTATPEQYF
TGTGCCAGCAGTTTGGGTTTCGTTAGCGGGACGGCGACACCCGAGCAGTACTTC
>TRBJ2-5|.|TRBV29-1|TRBD2
CSVEGPGGETQYF
TGCAGCGTTGAGGGGCCGGGGGGAGAGACCCAGTACTTC
>TRBJ1-2|.|TRBV7-9|TRBD1
CASSLAQGEVYGYTF
TGTGCCAGCAGCTTAGCTCAGGGGGAAGTCTATGGCTACACCTTC
>TRBJ2-5|few|TRBV13|TRBD2
CASSSSGGRETQYF
TGTGCCAGCAGCTCATCGGGGGGGCGAGAGACCCAGTACTTC
>TRBJ1-1|.|TRBV7-9|TRBD1
CASSLGQGNTEAFF
TGTGCCAGCAGCTTAGGACAGGGGAACACTGAAGCTTTCTTT
>TRBJ2-1|.|TRBV9|.
CASSVFGEQRSHNEQFF
TGTGCCAGCAGCGTGTTCGGGGAGCAGCGGAGTCACAATGAGCAGTTCTTC
>TRBJ2-2|once|TRBV27|.
CASSFTGNTGELFF
TGTGCCAGCAGCTTTACAGGGAACACCGGGGAGCTGTTTTTT
>TRBJ2-7|.|TRBV7-8|.
CASSLYDSSYEQYF
TGTGCCAGCAGCCTCTATGACAGCTCCTACGAGCAGTACTTC
>TRBJ1-5|few|TRBV28|.
CASSPRGWHQPQHF
TGTGCCAGCAGCCCGCGGGGCTGGCATCAGCCCCAGCATTTT
>TRBJ2-5|.|TRBV29-1|TRBD1
CSVDIQGARLGETQYF
TGCAGCGTCGATATACAGGGGGCGCGTCTTGGGGAGACCCAGTACTTC
>TRBJ2-5|.|TRBV4-3|.
CASSQDGQTQYF
TGCGCCAGCAGCCAAGATGGGCAGACCCAGTACTTC
>TRBJ1-2|.|TRBV27|TRBD1
CASSLSGTGQGYTF
TGTGCCAGCAGTCTTTCCGGGACAGGGCAAGGCTACACCTTC
>TRBJ2-7|.|TRBV6-5|.
CASSGNEQYF
TGTGCCAGCAGTGGAAACGAGCAGTACTTC
>TRBJ1-5|.|TRBV19|TRBD1
CASSGTGVLNQPQHF
TGTGCCAGTAGTGGGACAGGGGTACTCAATCAGCCCCAGCATTTT
>TRBJ2-7|.|TRBV27|TRBD1
CASSIQGAEYEQYF
TGTGCCAGCAGTATACAGGGGGCGGAATACGAGCAGTACTTC
>TRBJ1-1|.|TRBV4-1|.
CASSPKTGVNTEAFF
TGCGCCAGCAGCCCAAAGACAGGCGTGAACACTGAAGCTTTCTTT
>TRBJ2-1|.|TRBV14|TRBD2
CASSQGTRSSNEQFF
TGTGCCAGCAGCCAAGGGACTAGATCGAGCAATGAGCAGTTCTTC
>TRBJ2-7|.|TRBV9|TRBD2
CASSETSGDYEQYF
TGTGCCAGCAGCGAGACTAGCGGGGACTACGAGCAGTACTTC
>TRBJ2-7|.|TRBV13|TRBD1
CASSMDRGRDEQYF
TGTGCCAGCAGCATGGACAGGGGGCGGGACGAGCAGTACTTC
>TRBJ2-7|once|TRBV7-2|.
CASGRAGKRYEQYF
TGTGCCAGCGGGCGGGCGGGTAAGCGCTACGAGCAGTACTTC
>TRBJ1-1|.|TRBV19|.
CASNRVVNTEAFF
TGTGCCAGTAACAGGGTAGTGAACACTGAAGCTTTCTTT
>TRBJ2-3|.|TRBV27|.
CASSLSAGTDTQYF
TGTGCCAGCAGTTTATCGGCAGGAACAGATACGCAGTATTTT
>TRBJ2-1|.|TRBV4-3|.
CASSHTFESGSYNEQFF
TGCGCCAGCAGCCACACTTTTGAAAGTGGATCCTACAATGAGCAGTTCTTC
>TRBJ2-1|.|TRBV4-2|.
CASSQEQVSYNEQFF
TGTGCCAGCAGCCAAGAACAAGTTTCCTACAATGAGCAGTTCTTC
>TRBJ1-6|few|TRBV27|TRBD1
CASGPGGAGSPLHF
TGTGCCAGCGGGCCAGGGGGCGCAGGGTCACCCCTCCACTTT
>TRBJ2-5|.|TRBV27|.
CASSVTGYETQYF
TGTGCCAGCAGTGTAACAGGGTACGAGACCCAGTACTTC
>TRBJ2-7|.|TRBV20-1|TRBD1
CSAQTGVEQYF
TGCAGTGCCCAAACAGGGGTCGAGCAGTACTTC
>TRBJ1-5|.|TRBV6-6|TRBD1
CASTERDRGNQPQHF
TGTGCCAGCACCGAAAGGGACAGGGGCAATCAGCCCCAGCATTTT
>TRBJ1-2|medium-sized|TRBV11-3|TRBD1
CASSSRTGGDGYGYTF
TGTGCCAGCAGCTCTCGGACAGGGGGCGATGGCTATGGCTACACCTTC
>TRBJ2-7|.|TRBV30|.
CAWDVGGYEQYF
TGTGCCTGGGATGTTGGAGGGTACGAGCAGTACTTC
>TRBJ2-1|once|TRBV13|TRBD2
CASSSLAGGPYNEQFF
TGTGCCAGCAGCTCCTTAGCGGGGGGACCTTACAATGAGCAGTTCTTC
>TRBJ1-1|few|TRBV4-3|.
CASSGRGTEAFF
TGCGCCAGCAGCGGCAGGGGCACTGAAGCTTTCTTT
>TRBJ2-1|.|TRBV19|.
CASSIWGRGVNEQFF
TGTGCCAGTAGTATTTGGGGGCGGGGAGTCAATGAGCAGTTCTTC
>TRBJ1-2|.|TRBV5-4|.
CASSLDRGEGKNGYTF
TGTGCCAGCAGCTTGGACCGGGGTGAGGGTAAGAATGGCTACACCTTC
>TRBJ1-1|once|TRBV27|.
CASSLTGRTEAFF
TGTGCCAGCAGCCTTACAGGGCGCACTGAAGCTTTCTTT
>TRBJ1-1|.|TRBV27|.
CASSLGGNTEAFF
TGTGCCAGCAGTTTAGGGGGTAACACTGAAGCTTTCTTT
>TRBJ1-2|.|TRBV27|.
CASSSRGPGGYTF
TGTGCCAGCAGCTCCCGGGGCCCTGGGGGCTACACCTTC
>TRBJ1-4|.|TRBV5-1|.
CASSYLRGEDEKLFF
TGCGCCAGCAGCTATTTAAGGGGAGAAGACGAAAAACTGTTTTTT
>TRBJ2-7|.|TRBV7-3|.
CASSLTPTGFTYEQYF
TGTGCCAGCAGCTTAACACCGACAGGTTTTACCTACGAGCAGTACTTC
>TRBJ1-2|few|TRBV9|TRBD1
CASSVRTGDGYTF
TGTGCCAGCAGCGTAAGGACAGGGGATGGCTACACCTTC
>TRBJ1-2|few|TRBV4-1|.
CASSPGPNYGYTF
TGCGCCAGCAGTCCAGGGCCTAACTATGGCTACACCTTC
>TRBJ2-7|.|TRBV7-9|.
CASSKGYEQYF
TGTGCCAGCAGCAAGGGCTACGAGCAGTACTTC
>TRBJ2-1|.|TRBV29-1|.
CSVEGGQKNEQFF
TGCAGCGTTGAAGGGGGGCAGAAAAATGAGCAGTTCTTC